This T cell receptor beta chain was sequenced in a study of cytomegalovirus exposure and HLA in healthy donors. Study-level information: Roughly 180 million T cells yielded 90 million to 130 million unique TCR beta sequences, as an earlier analysis found.

Comment on this clone: No antigen is known for it.

Vbeta (60) and Jbeta (13) primers were used in the PCR. Assay: immunoSEQ multiplex PCR; the TCRdb copy retains only in-frame clones and omits some. Seen here are around 160,000 clones, 60% to 80% observed once, and the top ten hold 2.6%. Germline V gene lookup returns CDR1 LNHDA and CDR2 SQIVND (reference sequence). V dropped 2 bases and J dropped 0 bases, with 8 bases sitting between them. The length of the CDR3 is 14 residues. Overall study results and limits: Some highly shared sequence variants likely arose as a pipeline artifact.

The V and J genes are TRBV19 and TRBJ2-7; D gene ambiguous. The source of this sequence is a woman aged 40-49 years in good health and CMV-seropositive. Sequencing input: PBMCs. The CDR3 loop reads CASSIRGSSYEQYF. The DNA of the CDR3 is TGTGCCAGTAGTATACGAGGATCCTCCTACGAGCAGTACTTC.